A single T cell receptor (beta chain) is shown here with its context. The sample is drawn from a study of blood T cell repertoires in COVID-19. For the study at large: Samples of COVID-19 (acute and convalescent) were obtained from the United States, Italy and Spain.

Adults between about 18 and 89 years of age took part from 24 US areas. V was cut by 1 base and J by 2 bases, with 9 bases left in between. This CDR3 comprises 15 residues. CDR1 and CDR2 from the germline V gene are LNHDA and SQIVND (reference sequence). Repertoires were generated with immunoSEQ multiplex PCR, while TCRdb's copy carries only in-frame clones and drops some. Altogether roughly 170,000 clones are present, roughly 85% being singletons, with the ten largest covering around a sixth. Specimen: PBMCs or T cells enriched from blood (not recorded which). The TCR originated in a man aged 60 to 75 who had recovered from COVID-19. The rearrangement joins TRBV19 to TRBJ2-1; D may be TRBD1 (5 bases). DNA of the CDR3: TGTGCCAGTAGTATAGTACAGGCTACCTACAATGAGCAGTTCTTC. Translation: CASSIVQATYNEQFF.